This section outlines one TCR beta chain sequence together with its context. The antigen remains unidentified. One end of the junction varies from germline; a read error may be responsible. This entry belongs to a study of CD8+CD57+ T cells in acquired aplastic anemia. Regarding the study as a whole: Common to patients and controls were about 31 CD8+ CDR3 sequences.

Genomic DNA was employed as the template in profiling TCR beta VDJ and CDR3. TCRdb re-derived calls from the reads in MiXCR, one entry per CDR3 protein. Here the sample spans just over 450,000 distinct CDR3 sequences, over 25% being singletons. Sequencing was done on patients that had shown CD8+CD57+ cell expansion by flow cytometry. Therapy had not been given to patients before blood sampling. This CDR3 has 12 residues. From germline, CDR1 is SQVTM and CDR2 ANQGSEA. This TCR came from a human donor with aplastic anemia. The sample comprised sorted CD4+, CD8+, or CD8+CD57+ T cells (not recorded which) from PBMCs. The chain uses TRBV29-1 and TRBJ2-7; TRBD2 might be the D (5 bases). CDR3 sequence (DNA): TGCAGCGTTGAACTAGGGCTGGGAGAGCGGTACTTC. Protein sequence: CSVELGLGERYF.